The present T cell receptor beta chain was sequenced within a study of beta chain features in type 1 diabetes. Whole-study context: What patients shared with healthy donors was a similar profile of age, gender and cell yields. Study outcomes and limitations: Researchers reported that naive, central memory and Treg TCRB repertoires appeared more similar in patients than in healthy donors. People with Type 1 diabetes carried modestly yet significantly shorter TCRB CDR3s in all four CD4+ subsets. VDJ junctions in type 1 diabetes patients carried more deletions and fewer insertions.

About this clone itself: Antigen: not known.

Looked up from germline, CDR1 is SGHAT and CDR2 is FQNNGV. The CDR3 consists of 15 residues. With 5 bases clipped from V and 3 bases from J, the junction kept 5 bases outside the gene matches. The whole isolated RNA underwent reverse transcription, so sequencing captured expressed TCRB transcripts. Profiling relied on immunoSEQ multiplex PCR, and the TCRdb table lists in-frame clones only, not all of them. This repertoire shows approximately 280,000 clones, 15% found once; its top ten account for roughly 0.015%. Over 95% purity was reached by all sorted populations. The V and J genes are TRBV11-2 and TRBJ1-2, with 11 bases aligning to TRBD1. Input material: naive CD4+ T cells from blood. This receptor was taken from a man younger than 35 with type 1 diabetes. CDR3 DNA: TGTGCCAGCAGCCTGGACAGGGGGCTTGACTATGGCTACACCTTC. Encoded protein: CASSLDRGLDYGYTF.